This TCR beta chain appears in the sequencing data of a study of blood T cell repertoires in COVID-19. For the study at large: The analysed material was cDNA or gDNA that came from T cells, B-cell-depleted T cells, or PBMCs.

Repertoires were generated with immunoSEQ multiplex PCR, while TCRdb's copy carries only in-frame clones and drops some. Among approximately 74,000 clones listed, 70% to 90% were seen once. The V gene's germline CDR1 is SGHAT and CDR2 FQNNGV. The CDR3 covers 16 residues. V shed 4 bases and J 5 bases; nucleotides not matched to a gene: 7. This clonotype was obtained from an older woman with acute or convalescent COVID-19. The sequencing sample was made of peripheral blood. V usage is TRBV11-2 and J usage is TRBJ1-6; 8 positions match TRBD1. The CDR3 spells CASSSPGQGHNSPLHF. The CDR3 DNA is TGTGCCAGCAGCTCCCCCGGACAGGGTCATAATTCACCCCTCCACTTT. Full variable domain (missing parts from reference TRBV11-2 and TRBJ1-6): EAGVAQSPRYKIIEKRQSVAFWCNPISGHATLYWYQQILGQGPKLLIQFQNNGVVDDSQLPKDRFSAERLKGVDSTLKIQPAKLEDSAVYLCASSSPGQGHNSPLHFGNGTRLTVT.